One TCR beta chain is described in this entry. This entry belongs to a study of blood T cell repertoires in COVID-19. Overall study context: Samples came from the United States, Italy and Spain, spanning acute and convalescent COVID-19.

There are 16 residues in the CDR3. V shed 4 bases and J 3 bases; nucleotides not matched to a gene: 7. Germline CDR1 reads SGHTS; CDR2 reads YDEGEE. The table came from immunoSEQ multiplex PCR; TCRdb's copy has only in-frame clones and leaves some out. The data show 200,000 to 250,000 clones, over 80% seen once. The receptor comes from a young man with COVID-19, enrolled during active disease. This chain links TRBV5-8 with TRBJ1-5; 10 nucleotides align to TRBD1. The sample comprised peripheral blood. CDR3 in amino acids: CASSTRTGGTNQPQHF. CDR3 DNA sequence: TGTGCCAGCAGCACACGGACAGGGGGAACCAATCAGCCCCAGCATTTT.